This T cell receptor beta chain comes out of a study of identical twins (dated by TCRdb to 2015 to 2016). Study-level background: To test whether fetal clonotypes persist, the study used deep sequencing on TCR alpha and beta repertoires from monozygotic twins, unrelated adults of various ages, and cord blood. Replicate twin experiments were performed at different times using different library preparation protocols to rule out contamination.

Library preparation was by 5' RACE. Sequencer: Illumina HiSeq 2000. Template switching introduced a universal primer binding site; the final cDNA contained a unique molecular identifier, enabling accurate counting of TCR cDNA molecules. Specific primers in the conserved constant-segment region were used to synthesize first-strand cDNA for TCR alpha and beta chains. To control for contamination, every cDNA library was double barcoded, receiving both a SMART-Mk sample barcode and Illumina barcodes. TruSeq adapter sequences along with Illumina sample barcodes were introduced in two successive PCR steps. The TCR alpha and beta cDNA libraries were sequenced on the Illumina HiSeq platform using custom primers. Per the authors' processing: Raw reads were processed with MiGEC to extract unique molecular identifiers, and MiXCR was used to determine CDR3 positions. Recombination models were inferred per individual with the repgenHMM and IGoR tools using an EM algorithm. Shared clonotypes were analyzed with the tcR package in R, and sharing was normalized by the product of cloneset sizes. To study raw recombination without the effects of thymic and clonal selection, out-of-frame nonproductive sequences were analyzed. Starting from the raw public reads, TCRdb applied fastp trimming at Q25, assembled clones with MiXCR and retained in-frame beta chains. Every distinct CDR3 protein forms one entry, paired with its most common genes and DNA. The V and J calls come from TCRdb's annotation, not from the publication. The sample yields 600,000 to 800,000 distinct CDR3 sequences; 21% were counted once. The ten top clones hold approximately 4.3% of the sample.

The paper's findings and limits, for the study overall: The excess sharing between twins in beta out-of-frame sequences was weaker because fewer shared sequences reduced the signal-to-noise ratio. Compared with coincidental sharing between unrelated individuals, out-of-frame TCR alpha sequences shared between twins showed an excess of sequences with low generation probability. Invariant T cells such as MAIT and iNKT could partly confound zero-insertion analyses, though diverse VJ usage argued against this for most clonotypes. Out-of-frame TCR alpha sharing in monozygotic twins was systematically underestimated by recombination models, whereas sharing between unrelated individuals was in agreement with the recombination models. Because the same donors could not be followed over many years, the conclusions depended on cross-sectional statistical analysis. Fewer insertions were carried by abundant cord blood beta clonotypes, a similar but weaker trend appeared in young adult naive repertoires, and no such trend appeared in memory repertoires.

Every donor was a healthy Caucasian. The twin cohort comprised three pairs of female monozygotic twins, all aged roughly 18 to 30 years. Peripheral blood mononuclear cells were the source from which RNA for the TCR libraries was isolated. This clonotype was found many times. The target of this receptor is not known. It has no much larger one-base neighbor in the sample; base qualities were not kept. These sequences were also reported in another study, on T cells expressing NK-cell markers. Taken from the second paper: In sorted CD3+CD56+NKG2C+, CD3+CD56+NKG2C- and CD3+CD56-NKG2C+ T-cell subsets from eight donors, TCR beta-chain repertoires were profiled. Among the eight sequenced donors, only one was HCMV-seronegative, while the other seven were HCMV-seropositive. To restrict sorting to alphabetaTCR-expressing T cells, an anti-gammadeltaTCR antibody was added in several experiments. In roughly six donors, the dominant CD3+CD56+NKG2C+ clonotypes were among the top 10 CD8+ clonotypes and accounted for about 1.0-7.5% of CD8+ T cells. Those dominant clonotypes were again the most abundant among CD3+CD56-NKG2C+ cells in several donors, at roughly 25-60.1%. It remained unclear whether the expanded NKG2C-expressing T cell clones were specific for HCMV antigens. The study sequenced eight donors, all healthy volunteers chosen at random: three men and five women. A commercial ELISA kit detecting HCMV-specific IgG in serum was used to determine HCMV serostatus. For several donors, unsorted PBMC were also used to sequence bulk peripheral blood T-cell repertoires. MIGEC was used to demultiplex reads and group reads by UMI, and MiTCR was used to assemble and quantify clonotypes. To exclude erroneous sequences, any TCR cDNA sequence not supported by at least two reads was discarded. The tcR package was used for downstream repertoire analysis, with clonotypes matched between fractions based on CDR3 nucleotide sequence plus V segment. VDJmatch was used to annotate antigen specificity against VDJdb, with one amino acid substitution allowed in CDR3.

Sequenced sample: PBMCs. The TCR was taken from a woman under 30 in good health.

The nucleotide sequence is given as TGCAGCGCCCAGGGGAATGGGGGGCCCCAGCATTTT. This encodes CSAQGNGGPQHF. The rearranged segments are TRBV29-1 and TRBJ1-5; a weak D assignment points to TRBD1 (6 bases agree). A distance of 16 bases separates the germline ends of V and J, which lose 7 bases and 9 bases respectively. In the germline V gene, CDR1 corresponds to SQVTM and CDR2 to ANQGSEA. Inclusive of the bounding cysteine and phenylalanine, the CDR3 is 12 residues long. Kept here is only the CDR3 DNA, which spans 36 bases and is read in frame from base 1.